This is a list of T cell receptor beta chains from one sample in a study of regulatory T cells in long-lasting Graves disease. Via MiXCR, TCRdb re-called the multiplex PCR reads, giving one row per CDR3 protein. The repertoire holds approximately 360,000 distinct CDR3 sequences, 10% to 15% seen once, with 18% in the top ten. These same data were also listed under a study on T cells in Graves' hyperthyroidism and ophthalmopathy.

Here the sequenced sample was peripheral blood mononuclear cells (PBMCs), taken at new diagnosis, from a patient treated with antithyroid drugs. The receptors come from a woman younger than 30 with Graves disease. The CDR3 runs from the conserved cysteine through the conserved F or W. Each record gives: clone size, D gene, V gene, J gene, CDR3 DNA, CDR3 protein. A D gene is named only where the DNA matches it firmly. Clone size is not always given. Where it is, it says once, few, many or a class for expanded clones.

clone size: -
D gene: TRBD1
V gene: TRBV6-1
J gene: TRBJ1-2
CDR3 DNA: TGTGCCAGCAGTACCCAGACAGGGGGCGGAAGTCAGAATGGGGACTATGGCTACACCTTC
CDR3 protein: CASSTQTGGGSQNGDYGYTF

clone size: -
D gene: -
V gene: TRBV3-1
J gene: TRBJ2-3
CDR3 DNA: TGTGCCAGCAGCCAAGGTTACCGGGTAGGAACAGATACGCAGTATTTT
CDR3 protein: CASSQGYRVGTDTQYF

clone size: few
D gene: -
V gene: TRBV12-3/TRBV12-4
J gene: TRBJ2-7
CDR3 DNA: TGTGCCAGCAGCTTCGCCACATCCTACGAGCAGTACTTC
CDR3 protein: CASSFATSYEQYF

clone size: many
D gene: TRBD1
V gene: TRBV20-1
J gene: TRBJ1-1
CDR3 DNA: TGCAGTGCAATAGGGACAGGGGAAATGAAAGCTTTCTTT
CDR3 protein: CSAIGTGEMKAFF

clone size: -
D gene: -
V gene: TRBV3-1
J gene: TRBJ1-1
CDR3 DNA: TGTGCCAGCAGCCAGAAGGCTGCGCCTGAAGCTTTCTTT
CDR3 protein: CASSQKAAPEAFF

clone size: few
D gene: TRBD1
V gene: TRBV4-3
J gene: TRBJ2-1
CDR3 DNA: TGCGCCAGCAGCCCTTGGTCCGGGACAGCCTCCTACAATGAGCAGTTCTTC
CDR3 protein: CASSPWSGTASYNEQFF

clone size: many
D gene: TRBD1
V gene: TRBV20-1
J gene: TRBJ1-6
CDR3 DNA: TGCAGTGCGAGGGACAGGATCTCACCCCTCCACTTT
CDR3 protein: CSARDRISPLHF

clone size: many
D gene: -
V gene: TRBV28
J gene: TRBJ1-1
CDR3 DNA: TGTGCCAGCACCTTGGGTGGGGGCGCGGTTGAGTACACTGAAGCTTTCTTT
CDR3 protein: CASTLGGGAVEYTEAFF

clone size: many
D gene: -
V gene: TRBV12-3/TRBV12-4
J gene: TRBJ2-2
CDR3 DNA: TGTGCCAGCAGTTTAGCAGGGATCGGGGAGCTGTTTTTT
CDR3 protein: CASSLAGIGELFF

clone size: -
D gene: -
V gene: TRBV7-2
J gene: TRBJ1-4
CDR3 DNA: TGTGCCAGCAGCCGACAGAGAACTAATGAAAAACTGTTTTTT
CDR3 protein: CASSRQRTNEKLFF

clone size: many
D gene: -
V gene: TRBV18
J gene: TRBJ1-1
CDR3 DNA: TGTGCCAGCTCACCTCTCGACAGTTCAAACACTGAAGCTTTCTTT
CDR3 protein: CASSPLDSSNTEAFF

clone size: many
D gene: -
V gene: TRBV12-3/TRBV12-4
J gene: TRBJ2-2
CDR3 DNA: TGTGCCAGCAGCCCTGGACTTGTACAGGGGGAGCTGTTTTTT
CDR3 protein: CASSPGLVQGELFF

clone size: many
D gene: -
V gene: TRBV20-1
J gene: TRBJ1-1
CDR3 DNA: TGCAGTGCTAGAGAACAGGGAGGGGTGAACACTGAAGCTTTCTTT
CDR3 protein: CSAREQGGVNTEAFF

clone size: many
D gene: -
V gene: TRBV5-1
J gene: TRBJ1-1
CDR3 DNA: TGCGCCAGCAGCTTGGATTCGGGGATCCTTGGAACTGAAGCTTTCTTT
CDR3 protein: CASSLDSGILGTEAFF

clone size: -
D gene: -
V gene: TRBV12-3/TRBV12-4
J gene: TRBJ1-1
CDR3 DNA: TGTGCCAGCAGTTTAGGCGGCTACGGTGAAGCTTTCTTT
CDR3 protein: CASSLGGYGEAFF

clone size: few
D gene: TRBD1
V gene: TRBV20-1
J gene: TRBJ1-2
CDR3 DNA: TGCAGTGCTGCTGACAGGGGATGGAGGTATGGCTACACCTTC
CDR3 protein: CSAADRGWRYGYTF

clone size: -
D gene: TRBD1
V gene: TRBV30
J gene: TRBJ1-5
CDR3 DNA: TGTGCCTGGAGTATGGACAGGGCGCAGCCCCAGCATTTT
CDR3 protein: CAWSMDRAQPQHF

clone size: -
D gene: TRBD2
V gene: TRBV12-3/TRBV12-4
J gene: TRBJ2-3
CDR3 DNA: TGTGCCAGCAGTTTAAAGGTTTCGATAAGCGGGAGAGGTGATACGCAGTATTTT
CDR3 protein: CASSLKVSISGRGDTQYF

clone size: few
D gene: -
V gene: TRBV9
J gene: TRBJ2-3
CDR3 DNA: TGTGCCAGCAGCGTAGAGGGGGCAGATACGCAGTATTTT
CDR3 protein: CASSVEGADTQYF

clone size: many
D gene: -
V gene: TRBV30
J gene: TRBJ2-3
CDR3 DNA: TGTGCCTGGACGGGGTCAGATACGCAGTATTTT
CDR3 protein: CAWTGSDTQYF

clone size: many
D gene: TRBD1
V gene: TRBV11-3
J gene: TRBJ2-3
CDR3 DNA: TGTGCCAGCAGCTTAGTGGTTATCGGACAGGCGTCCACAGATACGCAGTATTTT
CDR3 protein: CASSLVVIGQASTDTQYF

clone size: many
D gene: -
V gene: TRBV7-9
J gene: TRBJ1-2
CDR3 DNA: TGTGCCAGCAGCTTAGCAGGGTTTAACGGCTACACCTTC
CDR3 protein: CASSLAGFNGYTF

clone size: many
D gene: TRBD2
V gene: TRBV12-3/TRBV12-4
J gene: TRBJ2-1
CDR3 DNA: TGTGCCAGCAGGACCGACGGGGGTGAGCGGGGGAGGGATGAGCAGTTCTTC
CDR3 protein: CASRTDGGERGRDEQFF

clone size: many
D gene: -
V gene: TRBV4-3
J gene: TRBJ1-1
CDR3 DNA: TGCGCCAGCAGCCAAGATCAACTAACGAACACTGAAGCTTTCTTT
CDR3 protein: CASSQDQLTNTEAFF

clone size: -
D gene: -
V gene: TRBV7-9
J gene: TRBJ1-2
CDR3 DNA: TGTGCCAGCAGCCCCTATGACAGGCCTTACTATGGCTACACCTTC
CDR3 protein: CASSPYDRPYYGYTF

clone size: -
D gene: -
V gene: TRBV19
J gene: TRBJ1-4
CDR3 DNA: TGTGCCAGTAGGCTCGACCCGGCCAGAGAAAAACTGTTTTTT
CDR3 protein: CASRLDPAREKLFF

clone size: -
D gene: TRBD2
V gene: TRBV20-1
J gene: TRBJ2-7
CDR3 DNA: TGCAGTGCTAGCCCCGTACTAGCGGGAGGGCTGTACGAGCAGTACTTC
CDR3 protein: CSASPVLAGGLYEQYF

clone size: few
D gene: TRBD1
V gene: TRBV4-2
J gene: TRBJ2-1
CDR3 DNA: TGTGCCAGCAGCCAAGAGTTGACAGGGGTGTCCCTCTACAATGAGCAGTTCTTC
CDR3 protein: CASSQELTGVSLYNEQFF

clone size: many
D gene: -
V gene: TRBV6-2/TRBV6-3
J gene: TRBJ1-5
CDR3 DNA: TGTGCCAGCAGTTACTCGATCGTAGGGCAGCCCCAGCATTTT
CDR3 protein: CASSYSIVGQPQHF

clone size: many
D gene: TRBD2
V gene: TRBV6-2/TRBV6-3
J gene: TRBJ2-7
CDR3 DNA: TGTGCCAGCAGTTATTTTGGCGGGAGCCTCTACGAGCAGTACTTC
CDR3 protein: CASSYFGGSLYEQYF

clone size: -
D gene: -
V gene: TRBV11-1
J gene: TRBJ2-1
CDR3 DNA: TGTGCCAGCAGCTTAGGCCAGGGTCGAATAAATGAGCAGTTCTTC
CDR3 protein: CASSLGQGRINEQFF